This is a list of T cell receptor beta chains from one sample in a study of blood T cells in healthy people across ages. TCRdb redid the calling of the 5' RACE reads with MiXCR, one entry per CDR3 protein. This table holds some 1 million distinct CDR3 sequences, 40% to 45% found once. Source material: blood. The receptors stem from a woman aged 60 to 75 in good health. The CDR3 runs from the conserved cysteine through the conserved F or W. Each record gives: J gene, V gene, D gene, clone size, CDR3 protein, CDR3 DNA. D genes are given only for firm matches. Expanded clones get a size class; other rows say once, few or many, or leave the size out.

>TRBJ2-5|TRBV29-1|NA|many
CSVVSAGVPQETQYF
TGCAGCGTTGTGTCGGCAGGGGTTCCCCAAGAGACCCAGTACTTC
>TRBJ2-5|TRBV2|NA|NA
CANSTGQKETQYF
TGTGCCAACAGCACCGGACAGAAAGAGACCCAGTACTTC
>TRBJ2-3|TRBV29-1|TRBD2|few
CSVSGGYTDTQYF
TGCAGCGTTTCGGGGGGTTACACAGATACGCAGTATTTT
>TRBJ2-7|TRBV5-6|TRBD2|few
CASSYGTSGSEQYF
TGTGCCAGCAGCTATGGGACTAGCGGGAGTGAGCAGTACTTC
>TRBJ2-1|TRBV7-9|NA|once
CASSQSGLSNEQFF
TGTGCCAGCAGCCAGTCAGGACTGTCCAATGAGCAGTTCTTC
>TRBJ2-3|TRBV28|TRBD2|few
CASSSPGRVAGRDTQYF
TGTGCCAGCAGCTCCCCCGGGCGGGTAGCCGGGAGGGATACGCAGTATTTT
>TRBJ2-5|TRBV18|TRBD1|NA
CASSRAGTGEYEQYF
TGTGCCAGCTCACGTGCCGGGACAGGGGAATATGAGCAGTACTTC
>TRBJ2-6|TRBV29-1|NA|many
CSGGEGTGANVLTF
TGCAGCGGGGGTGAGGGAACTGGGGCCAACGTCCTGACTTTC
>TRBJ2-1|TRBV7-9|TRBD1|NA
CASSLGGQYNEQFF
TGTGCCAGCAGCTTAGGGGGACAGTACAATGAGCAGTTCTTC
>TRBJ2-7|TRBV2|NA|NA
CASSAGGPQTDEQYF
TGTGCCAGCAGCGCCGGGGGCCCGCAGACCGACGAGCAGTACTTC
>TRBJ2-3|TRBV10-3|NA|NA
CAIRADSSTDTQYF
TGTGCCATCAGGGCGGACAGCAGCACAGATACGCAGTATTTT
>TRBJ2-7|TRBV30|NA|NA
CAWRRGASWKYEQYF
TGTGCCTGGAGAAGAGGGGCTAGCTGGAAGTACGAGCAGTACTTC
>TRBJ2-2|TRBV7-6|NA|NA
CASSPRYGGAGELFF
TGTGCCAGCAGCCCTAGATACGGCGGGGCCGGGGAGCTGTTTTTT
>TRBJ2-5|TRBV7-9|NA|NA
CASSSLGSSGETQYF
TGTGCCAGCAGCTCGCTAGGATCTTCGGGAGAGACCCAGTACTTC
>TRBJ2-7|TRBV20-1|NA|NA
CSARVPGSKYEQYF
TGCAGTGCTAGAGTCCCGGGAAGCAAGTACGAGCAGTACTTC
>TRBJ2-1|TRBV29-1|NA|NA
CSVPGATRYNEQFF
TGCAGCGTCCCGGGGGCAACGAGATACAATGAGCAGTTCTTC
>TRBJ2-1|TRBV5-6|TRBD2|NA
CASSLVRLAGDEQFF
TGTGCCAGCAGCTTGGTGCGGCTAGCGGGAGATGAGCAGTTCTTC
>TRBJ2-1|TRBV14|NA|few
CASSLKDPWGSYNEQFF
TGTGCCAGCAGCCTAAAAGACCCTTGGGGCTCCTACAATGAGCAGTTCTTC
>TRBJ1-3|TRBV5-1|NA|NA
CASSLDQAGGNTIYF
TGCGCCAGCAGCTTGGATCAGGCTGGAGGAAACACCATATATTTT
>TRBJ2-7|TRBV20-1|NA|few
CSALRDEQYF
TGCAGTGCATTGCGGGACGAGCAGTACTTC
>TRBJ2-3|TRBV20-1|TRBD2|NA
CSALTSGSSDTQYF
TGCAGTGCTTTGACTAGCGGGAGTTCAGATACGCAGTATTTT
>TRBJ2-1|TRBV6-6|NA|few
CASSYPPSDEQFF
TGTGCCAGCAGTTACCCTCCTAGCGATGAGCAGTTCTTC
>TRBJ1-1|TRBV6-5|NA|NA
CASSRDAGMNTEAFF
TGTGCCAGCAGCAGGGACGCAGGGATGAACACGGAAGCTTTCTTT
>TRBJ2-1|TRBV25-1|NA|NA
CASSGEGGEQFF
TGTGCCAGCAGTGGGGAGGGGGGAGAGCAGTTCTTC
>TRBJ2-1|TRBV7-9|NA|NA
CASSSFTGSSYNEQFF
TGTGCCAGCAGCTCATTTACAGGGAGCTCCTACAATGAGCAGTTCTTC
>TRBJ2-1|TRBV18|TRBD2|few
CASSLTSGSKYNEQFF
TGTGCCAGCTCACTGACTAGCGGGTCTAAATACAATGAGCAGTTCTTC
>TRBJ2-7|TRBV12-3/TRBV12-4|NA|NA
CASSPRLSRQPYEQYF
TGTGCCAGCAGTCCTCGACTTTCCCGGCAGCCCTACGAGCAGTACTTC
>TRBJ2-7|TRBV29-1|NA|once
CSAGNGYEQYF
TGCAGTGCTGGCAATGGATACGAGCAGTACTTC
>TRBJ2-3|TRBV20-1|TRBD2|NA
CSASGLADTDTQYF
TGCAGTGCTAGTGGACTAGCAGACACAGATACGCAGTATTTT
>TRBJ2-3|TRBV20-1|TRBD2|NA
CSAWTSGADTQYF
TGCAGTGCCTGGACTAGCGGCGCAGATACGCAGTATTTT
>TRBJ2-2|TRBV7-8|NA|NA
CASSFSAGELFF
TGTGCCAGCAGCTTTTCCGCCGGGGAGCTGTTTTTT
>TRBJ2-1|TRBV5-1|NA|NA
CAGSSGAGRGYNEQFF
TGCGCCGGCAGCTCGGGGGCAGGAAGGGGGTACAATGAGCAGTTCTTC
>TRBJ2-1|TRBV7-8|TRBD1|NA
CASSARQGVRLYNEQFF
TGTGCCAGCAGCGCCCGACAGGGGGTCAGACTTTACAATGAGCAGTTCTTC
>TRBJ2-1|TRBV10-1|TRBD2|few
CASSEGPGLRDLDEQFF
TGCGCCAGCAGTGAGGGACCGGGACTAAGAGATTTGGATGAGCAGTTCTTC
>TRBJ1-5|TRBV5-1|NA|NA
CASSLSPGDNQPQHF
TGCGCCAGCAGCTTAAGTCCAGGGGACAATCAGCCCCAGCATTTT
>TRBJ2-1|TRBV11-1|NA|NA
CASSPGQGGIYNEQFF
TGTGCCAGCAGCCCCGGACAGGGAGGGATATACAATGAGCAGTTCTTC
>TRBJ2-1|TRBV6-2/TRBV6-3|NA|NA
CASSQQGLMNEQFF
TGTGCCAGCAGTCAACAGGGATTGATGAATGAGCAGTTCTTC
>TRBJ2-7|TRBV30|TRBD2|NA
CAWSLTAGVYEQYF
TGTGCCTGGAGCTTGACAGCGGGGGTGTACGAGCAGTACTTC
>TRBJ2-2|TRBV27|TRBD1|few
CASSQTPKGAVNGELFF
TGTGCCAGCAGTCAGACCCCCAAGGGGGCTGTCAACGGGGAGCTGTTTTTT
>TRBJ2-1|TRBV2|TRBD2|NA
CASSASGTSPNEQFF
TGTGCCAGCAGCGCCTCCGGGACTAGCCCCAATGAGCAGTTCTTC
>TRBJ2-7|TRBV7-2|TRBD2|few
CASSRRSGASSYEQYF
TGTGCCAGCAGCAGACGTAGCGGGGCCAGCTCCTACGAGCAGTACTTC
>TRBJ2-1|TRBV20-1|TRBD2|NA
CSASGGDVYNEQFF
TGCAGTGCTAGTGGGGGGGATGTCTACAATGAGCAGTTCTTC
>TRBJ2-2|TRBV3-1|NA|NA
CASSQGGGTGELFF
TGTGCCAGCAGCCAAGGGGGCGGGACCGGGGAGCTGTTTTTT
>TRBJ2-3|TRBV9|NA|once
CASSVGGDRLQDTQYF
TGTGCCAGCAGCGTAGGAGGGGACCGACTCCAAGATACGCAGTATTTT
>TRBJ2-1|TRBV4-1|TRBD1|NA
CASSQERGQDPSYNEQFF
TGCGCCAGCAGCCAAGAGCGTGGACAGGACCCTTCCTACAATGAGCAGTTCTTC
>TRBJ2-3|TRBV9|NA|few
CASSVVWGSTDTQYF
TGTGCCAGCAGCGTAGTGTGGGGGAGCACAGATACGCAGTATTTT
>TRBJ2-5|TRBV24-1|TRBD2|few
CAAGDGETQYF
TGTGCCGCGGGAGATGGGGAGACCCAGTACTTC
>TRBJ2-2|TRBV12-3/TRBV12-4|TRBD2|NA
CASSFGGRASAGELFF
TGTGCCAGCAGTTTCGGCGGGAGGGCCTCGGCCGGGGAGCTGTTTTTT
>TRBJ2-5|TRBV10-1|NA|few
CASSEGAGETQYF
TGCGCCAGCAGTGAGGGGGCAGGGGAGACCCAGTACTTC
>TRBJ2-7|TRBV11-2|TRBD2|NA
CASSLGGSGRAQPYEQYF
TGTGCCAGCAGCTTAGGAGGTAGCGGGAGGGCCCAACCCTACGAGCAGTACTTC
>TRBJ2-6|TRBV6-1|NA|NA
CASSEARGGSHSGANVLTF
TGTGCCAGCAGTGAAGCCCGTGGGGGGTCCCACTCTGGGGCCAACGTCCTGACTTTC
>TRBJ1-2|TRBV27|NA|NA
CASTATGSYGYTF
TGTGCCAGCACCGCCACAGGGAGCTATGGCTACACCTTC
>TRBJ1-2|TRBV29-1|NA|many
CSGDVGGYGYTF
TGCAGCGGTGATGTAGGGGGCTATGGCTACACCTTC
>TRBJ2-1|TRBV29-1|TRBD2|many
CSVGQGLAGSEQFF
TGCAGCGTTGGGCAGGGGCTAGCGGGAAGTGAGCAGTTCTTC
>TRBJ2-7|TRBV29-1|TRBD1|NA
CSGRGGRGDYEQYF
TGCAGTGGCCGAGGGGGCCGTGGGGACTACGAGCAGTACTTC
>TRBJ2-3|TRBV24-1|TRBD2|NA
CATSDPPRLAGDTDTQYF
TGTGCCACCAGTGACCCTCCCCGACTAGCGGGAGACACAGATACGCAGTATTTT